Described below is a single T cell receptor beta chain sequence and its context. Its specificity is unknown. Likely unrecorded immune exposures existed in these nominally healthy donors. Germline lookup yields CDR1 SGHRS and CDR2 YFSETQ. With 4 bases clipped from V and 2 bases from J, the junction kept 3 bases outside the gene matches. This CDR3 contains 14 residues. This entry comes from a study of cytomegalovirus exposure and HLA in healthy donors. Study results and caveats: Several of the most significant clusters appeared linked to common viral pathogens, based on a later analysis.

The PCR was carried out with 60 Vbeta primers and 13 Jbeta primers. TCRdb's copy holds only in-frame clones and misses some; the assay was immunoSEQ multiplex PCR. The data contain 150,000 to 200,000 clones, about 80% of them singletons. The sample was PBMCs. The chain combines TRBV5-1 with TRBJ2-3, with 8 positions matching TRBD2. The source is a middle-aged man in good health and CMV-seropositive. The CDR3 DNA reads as TGCGCCAGCAGCGCCGGGGGGGCCACAGATACGCAGTATTTT. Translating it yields CASSAGGATDTQYF.